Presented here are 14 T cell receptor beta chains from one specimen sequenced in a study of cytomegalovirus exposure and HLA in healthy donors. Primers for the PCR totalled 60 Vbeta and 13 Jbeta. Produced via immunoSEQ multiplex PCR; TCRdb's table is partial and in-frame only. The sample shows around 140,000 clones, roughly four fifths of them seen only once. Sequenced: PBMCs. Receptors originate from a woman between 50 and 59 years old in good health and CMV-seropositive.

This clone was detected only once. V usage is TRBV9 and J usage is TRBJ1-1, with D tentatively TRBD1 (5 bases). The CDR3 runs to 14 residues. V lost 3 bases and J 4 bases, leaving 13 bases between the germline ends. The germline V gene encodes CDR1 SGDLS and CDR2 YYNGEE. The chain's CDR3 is CASSASGGGTEAFF. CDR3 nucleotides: TGTGCCAGCAGCGCTTCGGGGGGTGGCACTGAAGCTTTCTTT. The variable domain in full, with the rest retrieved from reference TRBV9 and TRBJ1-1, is DSGVTQTPKHLITATGQRVTLRCSPRSGDLSVYWYQQSLDQGLQFLIQYYNGEERAKGNILERFSAQQFPDLHSELNLSSLELGDSALYFCASSASGGGTEAFFGQGTRLTVV.

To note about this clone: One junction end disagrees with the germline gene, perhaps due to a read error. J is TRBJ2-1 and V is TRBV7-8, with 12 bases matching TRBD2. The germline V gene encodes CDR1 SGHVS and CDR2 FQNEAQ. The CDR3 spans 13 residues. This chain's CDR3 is CASSLAGGLQKFF. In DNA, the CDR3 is TGTGCCAGCAGCCTAGCGGGAGGGCTACAGAAGTTCTTC.

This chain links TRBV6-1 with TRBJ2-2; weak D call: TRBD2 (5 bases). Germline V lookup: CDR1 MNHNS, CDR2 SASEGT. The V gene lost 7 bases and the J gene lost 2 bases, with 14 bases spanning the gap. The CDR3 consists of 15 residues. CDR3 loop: CASTTRAGNTGELFF. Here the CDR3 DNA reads TGTGCCAGCACCACCCGGGCGGGTAACACCGGGGAGCTGTTTTTT.

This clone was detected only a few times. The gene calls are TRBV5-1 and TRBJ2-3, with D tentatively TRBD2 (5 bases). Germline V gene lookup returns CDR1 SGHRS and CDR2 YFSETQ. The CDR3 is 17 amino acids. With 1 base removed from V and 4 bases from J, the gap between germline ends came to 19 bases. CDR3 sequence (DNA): TGCGCCAGCAGCTTGAGGTTCTCGAGGGTAGTCTCAGATACGCAGTATTTT. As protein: CASSLRFSRVVSDTQYF.

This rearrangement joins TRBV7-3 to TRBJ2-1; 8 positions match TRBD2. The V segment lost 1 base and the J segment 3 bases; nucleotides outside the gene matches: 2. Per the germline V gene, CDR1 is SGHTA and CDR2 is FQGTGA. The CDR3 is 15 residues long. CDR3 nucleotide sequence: TGTGCCAGCAGCTTAATGGCGGGGGGCTACAATGAGCAGTTCTTC. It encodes CASSLMAGGYNEQFF.

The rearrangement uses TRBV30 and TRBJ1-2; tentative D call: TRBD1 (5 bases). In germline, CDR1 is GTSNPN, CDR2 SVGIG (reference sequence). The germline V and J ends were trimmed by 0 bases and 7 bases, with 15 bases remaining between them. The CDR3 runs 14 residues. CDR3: CAWSVGRGAGGYTF. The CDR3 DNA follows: TGTGCCTGGAGTGTTGGCCGTGGGGCAGGTGGCTACACCTTC.

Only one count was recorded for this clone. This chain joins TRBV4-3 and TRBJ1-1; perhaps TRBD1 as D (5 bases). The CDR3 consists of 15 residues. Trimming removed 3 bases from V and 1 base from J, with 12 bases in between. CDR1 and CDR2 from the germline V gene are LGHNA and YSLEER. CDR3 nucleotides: TGCGCCAGCAGCCATAGAAGGGGTGGGAACACTGAAGCTTTCTTT. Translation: CASSHRRGGNTEAFF.

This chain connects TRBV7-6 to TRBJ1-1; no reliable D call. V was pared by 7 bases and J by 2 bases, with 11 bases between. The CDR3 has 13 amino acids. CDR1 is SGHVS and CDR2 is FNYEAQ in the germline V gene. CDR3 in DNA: TGTGCCAGCACGGCACAGCAAAACACTGAAGCTTTCTTT. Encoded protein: CASTAQQNTEAFF.

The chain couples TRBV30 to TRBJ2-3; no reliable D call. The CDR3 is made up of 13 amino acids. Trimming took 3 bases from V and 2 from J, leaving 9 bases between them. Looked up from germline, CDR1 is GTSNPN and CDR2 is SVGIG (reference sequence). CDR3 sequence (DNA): TGTGCCTGGAGGAGTAGCTACACAGATACGCAGTATTTT. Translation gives CAWRSSYTDTQYF. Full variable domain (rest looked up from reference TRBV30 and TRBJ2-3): SQTIHQWPATLVQPVGSPLSLECTVEGTSNPNLYWYRQAAGRGLQLLFYSVGIGQISSEVPQNLSASRPQDRQFILSSKKLLLSDSGFYLCAWRSSYTDTQYFGPGTRLTVL.

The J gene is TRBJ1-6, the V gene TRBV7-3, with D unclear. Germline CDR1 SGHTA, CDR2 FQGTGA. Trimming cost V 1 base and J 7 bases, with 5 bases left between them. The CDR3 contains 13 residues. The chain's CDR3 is CASSLIRNSPLHF. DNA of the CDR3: TGTGCCAGCAGCTTAATTCGGAATTCACCCCTCCACTTT.

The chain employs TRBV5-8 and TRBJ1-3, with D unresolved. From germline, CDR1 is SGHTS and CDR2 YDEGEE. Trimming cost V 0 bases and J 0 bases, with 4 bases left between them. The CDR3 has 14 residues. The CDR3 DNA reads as TGTGCCAGCAGCTTGGCCGGCTCTGGAAACACCATATATTTT. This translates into CASSLAGSGNTIYF.

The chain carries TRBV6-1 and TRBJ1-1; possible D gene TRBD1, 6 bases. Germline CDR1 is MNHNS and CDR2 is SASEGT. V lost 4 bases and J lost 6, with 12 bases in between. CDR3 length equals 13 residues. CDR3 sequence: CASSADYRAEAFF. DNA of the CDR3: TGTGCCAGCAGTGCGGATTACAGGGCTGAAGCTTTCTTT.

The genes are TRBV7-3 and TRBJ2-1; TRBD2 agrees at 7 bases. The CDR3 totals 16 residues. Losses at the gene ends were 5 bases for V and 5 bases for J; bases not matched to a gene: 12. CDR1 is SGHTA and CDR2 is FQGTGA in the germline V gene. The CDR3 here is CASSQRGTGGNNEQFF. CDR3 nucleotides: TGTGCCAGCAGCCAACGGGGCACGGGAGGTAACAATGAGCAGTTCTTC.

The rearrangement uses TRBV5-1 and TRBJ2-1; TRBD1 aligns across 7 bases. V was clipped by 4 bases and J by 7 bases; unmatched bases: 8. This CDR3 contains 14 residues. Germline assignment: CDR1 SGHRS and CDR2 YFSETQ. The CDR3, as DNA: TGCGCCAGCAGCGAGGGACAGCACCTAAATGAGCAGTTCTTC. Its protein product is CASSEGQHLNEQFF. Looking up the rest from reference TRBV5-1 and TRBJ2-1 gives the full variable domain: KAGVTQTPRYLIKTRGQQVTLSCSPISGHRSVSWYQQTPGQGLQFLFEYFSETQRNKGNFPGRFSGRQFSNSRSEMNVSTLELGDSALYLCASSEGQHLNEQFFGPGTRLTVL.